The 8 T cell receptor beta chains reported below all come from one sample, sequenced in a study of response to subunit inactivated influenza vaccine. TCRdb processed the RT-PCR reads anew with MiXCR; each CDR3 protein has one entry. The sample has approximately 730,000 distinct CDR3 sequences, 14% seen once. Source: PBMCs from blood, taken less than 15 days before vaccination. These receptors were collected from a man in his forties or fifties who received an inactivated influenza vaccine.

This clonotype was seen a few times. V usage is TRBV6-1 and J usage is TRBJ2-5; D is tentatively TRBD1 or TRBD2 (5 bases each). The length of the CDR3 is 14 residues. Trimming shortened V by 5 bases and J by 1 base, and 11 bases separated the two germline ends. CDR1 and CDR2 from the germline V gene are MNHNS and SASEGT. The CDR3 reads CASSPGRLQETQYF. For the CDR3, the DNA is TGTGCCAGCAGTCCGGGACGGCTCCAAGAGACCCAGTACTTC.

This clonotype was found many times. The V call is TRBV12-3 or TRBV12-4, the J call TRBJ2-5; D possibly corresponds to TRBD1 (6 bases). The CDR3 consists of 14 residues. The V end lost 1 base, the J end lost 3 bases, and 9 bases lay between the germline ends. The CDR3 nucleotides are TGTGCCAGCAGTTTAGGGACAGCGAAAGAGACCCAGTACTTC. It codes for CASSLGTAKETQYF.

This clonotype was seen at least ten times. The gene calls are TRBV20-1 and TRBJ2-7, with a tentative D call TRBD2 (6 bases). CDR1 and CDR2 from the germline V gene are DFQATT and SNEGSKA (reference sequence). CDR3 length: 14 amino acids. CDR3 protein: CSPDRPAGTYEQYF. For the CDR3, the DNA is TGCAGCCCTGACCGCCCCGCGGGAACTTACGAGCAGTACTTC.

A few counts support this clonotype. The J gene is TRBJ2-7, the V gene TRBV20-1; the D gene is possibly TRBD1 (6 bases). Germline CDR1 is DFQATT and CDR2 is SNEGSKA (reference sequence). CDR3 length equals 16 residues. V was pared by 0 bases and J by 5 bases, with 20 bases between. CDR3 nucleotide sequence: TGCAGTGCTAGAGATCCCTCTAGGGGGAGTACTCACGAGCAGTACTTC. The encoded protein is CSARDPSRGSTHEQYF.

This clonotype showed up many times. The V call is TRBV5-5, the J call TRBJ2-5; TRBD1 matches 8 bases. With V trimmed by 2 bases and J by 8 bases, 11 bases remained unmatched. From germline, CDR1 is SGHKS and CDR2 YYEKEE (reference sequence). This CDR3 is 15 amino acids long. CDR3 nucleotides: TGTGCCAGCAGCTTACTCTCCACAGGGGGGAACACCCAGTACTTC. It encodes CASSLLSTGGNTQYF.

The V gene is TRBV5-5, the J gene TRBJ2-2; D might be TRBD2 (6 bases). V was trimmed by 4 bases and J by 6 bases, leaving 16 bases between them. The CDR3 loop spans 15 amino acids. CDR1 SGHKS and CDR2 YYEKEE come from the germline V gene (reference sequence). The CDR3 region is CASSLGGLLAGELFF. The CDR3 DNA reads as TGTGCCAGCAGCCTGGGGGGACTCCTGGCCGGGGAGCTGTTTTTT. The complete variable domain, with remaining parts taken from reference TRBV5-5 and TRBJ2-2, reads DAGVTQSPTHLIKTRGQQVTLRCSPISGHKSVSWYQQVLGQGPQFIFQYYEKEERGRGNFPDRFSARQFPNYSSELNVNALLLGDSALYLCASSLGGLLAGELFFGEGSRLTVL.

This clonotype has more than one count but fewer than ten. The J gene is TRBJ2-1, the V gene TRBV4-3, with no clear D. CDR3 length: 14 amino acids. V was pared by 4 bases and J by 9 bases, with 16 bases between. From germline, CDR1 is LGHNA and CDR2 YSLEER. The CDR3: CASSPSGRLGEQFF. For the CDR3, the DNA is TGCGCCAGCAGCCCGTCCGGGCGCTTAGGTGAGCAGTTCTTC.

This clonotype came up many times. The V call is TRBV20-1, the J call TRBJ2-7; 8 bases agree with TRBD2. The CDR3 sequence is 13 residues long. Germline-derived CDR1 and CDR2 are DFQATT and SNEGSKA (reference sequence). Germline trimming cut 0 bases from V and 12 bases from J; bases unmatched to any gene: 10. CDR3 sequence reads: CSARDSSGGPPYF. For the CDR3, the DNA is TGCAGTGCTAGAGATTCGTCGGGAGGGCCCCCGTACTTC.